One sample yielded the 29 T cell receptor beta chains listed below, sequenced in a study of graft-versus-host responses after intestinal transplantation. Assay: immunoSEQ multiplex PCR; the TCRdb copy retains only in-frame clones and omits some. Of some 90,000 clones in the sample, about 90% were seen once. What these receptors recognize is not known. Sequencing was performed on unstimulated CD4+ T cells sorted from spleen or lymph node cells, taken before intestinal transplant. The receptors were gathered from a human donor who received an intestinal transplant.

The chain has TRBV23-1 and TRBJ2-3; tentatively, D is TRBD1 (6 bases). TRBV23-1 is placed among ORFs of uncertain function. This CDR3 contains 12 residues. Trimming shortened V by 11 bases and J by 5 bases, and 14 bases separated the two germline ends. The CDR3 sequence: CAVKQTGDTQYF. CDR3 coding DNA: TGCGCCGTCAAACAGACAGGAGATACGCAGTATTTT.

The CDR3 coding sequence is TGTGCCAGCAGCTCCAGGACAGGTTCAAATGAAAAACTGTTTTTT. This codes for CASSSRTGSNEKLFF. J is TRBJ1-4 and V is TRBV7-2; 7 bases map to TRBD1. Germline lookup yields CDR1 SGHTA and CDR2 FQGNSA. CDR3 length equals 15 residues. The V gene end was trimmed by 4 bases and the J gene end by 5 bases; junction bases not matched to a gene: 7.

The chain is built from TRBV19 and TRBJ2-4, with D possibly TRBD2 on 7 matching bases. Germline V gene sequence: CDR1 LNHDA, CDR2 SQIVND (reference sequence). Trimming stripped 1 base from V and 0 bases from J, with 19 bases between. CDR3 length equals 19 residues. The CDR3 sequence is CASSIVGGGGELAKNIQYF. For the CDR3, the DNA is TGTGCCAGTAGTATAGTGGGGGGCGGGGGAGAATTAGCCAAAAACATTCAGTACTTC.

The V call is TRBV20-1, the J call TRBJ1-2, with 7 bases lining up with TRBD1. The germline V gene encodes CDR1 DFQATT and CDR2 SNEGSKA (reference sequence). CDR3 length equals 11 residues. V was pared by 5 bases and J by 4 bases, with 1 base of the junction left unmatched. The CDR3: CSAGTVYGYTF. CDR3 DNA sequence: TGCAGTGCTGGGACAGTCTATGGCTACACCTTC.

The chain is built from TRBV5-4 and TRBJ1-1; 9 nucleotides agree with TRBD1. The CDR3 runs 13 residues. The germline gives CDR1 SGHNT, CDR2 YYREEE (reference sequence). The V gene end was trimmed by 7 bases and the J gene end by 8 bases; junction bases not matched to a gene: 9. The CDR3 nucleotides are TGTGCCAGCCGCCGACAGGGGGGAAACGAAGCTTTCTTT. Translation gives CASRRQGGNEAFF.

This clone was recorded once. The rearrangement joins TRBV5-4 to TRBJ1-2, with TRBD1 matching over 8 bases. The CDR3 runs to 14 residues. V shed 4 bases, J shed 4 bases, and the junction held 6 bases outside the gene matches. Germline V gene lookup returns CDR1 SGHNT and CDR2 YYREEE (reference sequence). The CDR3 loop is CASSPGQGGYGYTF. The CDR3 DNA sequence: TGTGCCAGCAGCCCCGGACAGGGTGGCTATGGCTACACCTTC.

The chain is built from TRBV10-3 and TRBJ1-2; possibly TRBD1 for D (5 bases). Between the trimmed V and J ends, which lost 4 bases and 6 bases, there was a span of 12 bases. The germline CDR1 and CDR2 sequences are ENHRY and SYGVKD. The CDR3 totals 13 residues. DNA of the CDR3: TGTGCCATCAGTGCATGGCCGGGGGATGGCTACACCTTC. Protein: CAISAWPGDGYTF.

The chain uses TRBV10-1 and TRBJ1-2, with D possibly matching TRBD1 (5 bases). There are 13 residues in the CDR3. The V gene lost 9 bases and the J gene lost 0 bases, with 11 bases spanning the gap. Per the germline V gene, CDR1 is WNHNN and CDR2 is SYGVQD (reference sequence). CDR3 protein: CARGCRANYGYTF. The DNA of the CDR3 is TGCGCCAGGGGGTGCAGGGCTAACTATGGCTACACCTTC.

The rearrangement uses TRBV5-4 and TRBJ2-1; 9 nucleotides line up with TRBD2. CDR3 length: 17 residues. CDR1 and CDR2 (germline): SGHNT, YYREEE (reference sequence). V gave up 4 bases and J gave up 7 bases; unmatched junction bases: 15. The CDR3 coding sequence is TGTGCCAGCAGCCTGAGGGGGAGGGTAGCGGGGGATAATGAGCAGTTCTTC. Protein: CASSLRGRVAGDNEQFF.

The genes are TRBV5-1 and TRBJ2-3; a possible D gene is TRBD1 (5 bases). The CDR3 spans 15 residues. V lost 0 bases, J lost 5 bases, and 13 bases lay in between. CDR1 and CDR2 (germline): SGHRS, YFSETQ. The CDR3 sequence: CASSLAGPRVDTQYF. CDR3 coding DNA: TGCGCCAGCAGCTTGGCAGGCCCCAGGGTAGATACGCAGTATTTT.

This clone appeared once. J is TRBJ1-2 and V is TRBV18; no firm D call. V lost 3 bases and J lost 2, with 10 bases in between. Germline V gene data show CDR1 as KGHSH and CDR2 as LQKENI. This CDR3 region has 14 residues. CDR3 coding DNA: TGTGCCAGCTCACCGGAGGGTATCAACTATGGCTACACCTTC. It codes for CASSPEGINYGYTF.

The table lists this clone with a count of one. The chain carries TRBV21-1 and TRBJ2-5; the DNA was not compared with TRBD2, the D call given in the table. TRBV21-1 is designated a pseudogene. The CDR3 sequence is 13 residues long. The CDR3 nucleotides read TGTGCCAGCAGCAAGGCGGGGGTGGAGACCCAGTACTTC. This sequence encodes CASSKAGVETQYF.

This clone was seen a handful of times. The V call is TRBV2, the J call TRBJ1-1; 7 nucleotides line up with TRBD1. Germline lookup yields CDR1 SNHLY and CDR2 FYNNEI. There are 15 residues in the CDR3. V lost 6 bases, J lost 1 base, and 8 bases stayed unmatched. In nucleotides, the CDR3 is TGTGCCAGCAGAGCCCGGGACAGAACGAACACTGAAGCTTTCTTT. Translation gives CASRARDRTNTEAFF.

The chain couples TRBV7-2 to TRBJ1-1, with a possible D match to TRBD1 (6 bases). Germline CDR1 reads SGHTA; CDR2 reads FQGNSA. V was clipped by 5 bases and J by 0 bases, with 22 bases between them. This CDR3 has 18 amino acids. The CDR3 region has the DNA TGTGCCAGCAGCCGCCCCCACGGCCAGGGGACTATGAACACTGAAGCTTTCTTT. Amino acids: CASSRPHGQGTMNTEAFF.

The V call is TRBV7-3, the J call TRBJ2-1; 8 nucleotides agree with TRBD2. Germline V gene lookup returns CDR1 SGHTA and CDR2 FQGTGA. The CDR3 has 13 amino acids. J gave up 13 bases and V 8 bases, and 13 bases lay outside the gene matches. CDR3 sequence (DNA): TGTGCCAGCGTTCCCCCAGCGGGGGATCCCCAGTTCTTC. Amino acids: CASVPPAGDPQFF.

The rearrangement links TRBV2 to TRBJ2-5, with TRBD1 as a possible D gene (6 bases). The CDR3 sequence is 14 residues long. CDR1 is SNHLY and CDR2 is FYNNEI in the germline V gene. Trimming left V 3 bases short and J 5 bases short, with 13 bases between. CDR3 bases: TGTGCCAGCAGTGACCCCAGGGGCGAGGAGACCCAGTACTTC. This translates into CASSDPRGEETQYF.

A note on this clone: Here the CDR3 omits its conserved ending phenylalanine or tryptophan, so a read error is the likely source. The chain recombines TRBV27 with TRBJ2-7; 10 bases match TRBD2. The CDR3 covers 15 residues. Germline loops: CDR1 MNHEY, CDR2 SMNVEV (reference sequence). V gave up 5 bases and J gave up 1 base; unmatched junction bases: 5. CDR3 residues: CASSPTSGESYEQYL. In nucleotides, the CDR3 is TGTGCCAGCAGTCCCACTAGCGGGGAATCCTACGAGCAGTACCTC.

The CDR3 coding sequence is TGTGCCAGCATCCCGCCCCGCTTCGGCAGGGGTAACACTGAAGCTTTCTTT. This gives the protein CASIPPRFGRGNTEAFF. V and J are TRBV2 and TRBJ1-1; a weak D match, TRBD1 (6 bases). The CDR3 spans 17 residues. V shed 7 bases and J shed 2 bases, with 23 bases lying between them. Germline lookup yields CDR1 SNHLY and CDR2 FYNNEI. The full variable domain, with the rest looked up from reference TRBV2 and TRBJ1-1, is EPEVTQTPSHQVTQMGQEVILRCVPISNHLYFYWYRQILGQKVEFLVSFYNNEISEKSEIFDDQFSVERPDGSNFTLKIRSTKLEDSAMYFCASIPPRFGRGNTEAFFGQGTRLTVV.

The chain combines TRBV10-1 with TRBJ2-3; D is undetermined. Trimming took off 0 bases at V and 3 bases at J, with 4 bases between the two ends. Germline V CDR1 and CDR2: WNHNN, SYGVQD (reference sequence). This CDR3 region has 13 residues. The chain's CDR3 is CASSESLTDTQYF. The CDR3 nucleotides are TGCGCCAGCAGTGAGTCCCTTACAGATACGCAGTATTTT.

This chain links TRBV5-1 with TRBJ1-1; 9 nucleotides agree with TRBD1. The CDR3 has 19 residues. Per the germline V gene, CDR1 is SGHRS and CDR2 is YFSETQ. The V gene end was trimmed by 3 bases and the J gene end by 5 bases; junction bases not matched to a gene: 20. The CDR3 DNA reads as TGCGCCAGCAGCTCCCTAGCTTATTCACAGGGGGCAAGAGGAACTGAAGCTTTCTTT. It codes for CASSSLAYSQGARGTEAFF.

The chain links TRBV6-1 to TRBJ1-3; D uncertain. This CDR3 contains 13 residues. Per the germline V gene, CDR1 is MNHNS and CDR2 is SASEGT. Trimming pared 3 bases from V and 6 bases from J, leaving 9 bases between. CDR3 DNA sequence: TGTGCCAGCAGTGAGGGCCCCGTAAACACCATATATTTT. Translating gives CASSEGPVNTIYF.

The chain is built from TRBV5-1 and TRBJ1-1; 7 bases line up with TRBD1. The CDR3 length is 13 residues. CDR1 is SGHRS, CDR2 YFSETQ, per germline. With 4 bases clipped from V and 6 bases from J, the junction kept 6 bases outside the gene matches. Written as DNA, the CDR3 is TGCGCCAGCAGCGTGACAGGGTCTCCTGAAGCTTTCTTT. It encodes CASSVTGSPEAFF.

J is TRBJ2-5 and V is TRBV5-1; 8 positions agree with TRBD2. J lost 4 bases, V lost 5 bases, and 10 bases had no gene match. The germline gives CDR1 SGHRS, CDR2 YFSETQ. This CDR3 is built from 15 residues. The CDR3 DNA follows: TGCGCCAGCAGGGTTTCGGGGGGGTTTGGAGAGACCCAGTACTTC. Its protein is CASRVSGGFGETQYF.

The DNA of the CDR3 is TGCGCCAGCAGCGCACTTTGGCGACTTGGCTCCTACGAGCAGTACTTC. Residues: CASSALWRLGSYEQYF. The chain combines TRBV4-1 with TRBJ2-7; D remains unclear. The V end lost 5 bases, the J end lost 0 bases, and 17 bases lay between the germline ends. The CDR3 contains 16 residues. Germline assignment: CDR1 MGHRA and CDR2 YSYEKL.

The CDR3 sequence: CASSQGAPIRDEQYF. CDR3 DNA sequence: TGTGCCAGCAGCCAAGGGGCCCCAATCAGGGACGAGCAGTACTTC. The rearrangement uses TRBV7-9 and TRBJ2-7; D is possibly TRBD1 (5 bases). Trimming removed 5 bases at V and 5 bases at J, with 19 bases between. This CDR3 has 15 amino acids. CDR1 SEHNR and CDR2 FQNEAQ come from the germline V gene (reference sequence).

This clone has just one count. The chain has TRBV18 and TRBJ1-1; D uncertain. Trimming left V 6 bases short and J 0 bases short, with 2 bases between. CDR1 is KGHSH, CDR2 LQKENI, per germline. The CDR3 covers 11 residues. DNA of the CDR3: TGTGCCAGCTCCATGAACACTGAAGCTTTCTTT. Its protein product is CASSMNTEAFF.

This clone was detected only once. The chain links TRBV10-3 to TRBJ2-7; D gene unclear. Germline loops: CDR1 ENHRY, CDR2 SYGVKD. V was clipped by 4 bases and J by 2 bases, with 3 bases between them. CDR3 length equals 11 residues. The CDR3 bases are TGTGCCATCAGTGGCGCCTACGAGCAGTACTTC. Residues: CAISGAYEQYF.

This clone has a handful of counts. This chain connects TRBV2 to TRBJ1-1, with D uncertain. V lost 7 bases and J 6 bases, leaving 12 bases between the germline ends. CDR3 length: 12 residues. CDR1 is SNHLY and CDR2 is FYNNEI in the germline V gene. The CDR3: CASNPLGPEAFF. CDR3 bases: TGTGCCAGCAATCCCCTAGGCCCTGAAGCTTTCTTT.

The rearrangement links TRBV10-1 to TRBJ2-7; 10 bases align to TRBD2. Trimming at V came to 0 bases and at J to 5 bases, leaving 4 bases not matched to a gene. CDR3 length: 15 amino acids. Germline V gene sequence: CDR1 WNHNN, CDR2 SYGVQD (reference sequence). CDR3 amino acids: CASSESTSGADEQYF. The CDR3 DNA reads as TGCGCCAGCAGTGAGTCAACTAGCGGGGCAGACGAGCAGTACTTC.